The 18 T cell receptor gamma chains presented below share a single source sample, sequenced in a study of human gamma delta and Vdelta1 T cells. TCRdb made new clone calls on the PCR reads using CATT. The sample gives 2,500 to 3,000 gamma-chain clones, roughly 5.2% of which show up once; about 13% is in the top ten. The specimen was naive CD27+ Vdelta1 gamma-delta T cells from blood. The receptors shown here come from a human donor in good health.

This clone was seen more than once but under ten times. A read error likely explains why the TCRdb protein, taken from a much larger clone, differs from this DNA's translation at residue 7; the protein shown is translated from the DNA. The V gene is TRGV3, the J gene TRGJ1 or TRGJ2. This CDR3 contains 13 residues. The germline gives CDR1 VTNTFY, CDR2 YDVSTARD (reference sequence). CDR3 bases: TGCGCCACCTGGGACGGTGGTTATTATAAGAAACTCTTT. Translating it yields CATWDGGYYKKLF.

This clone was picked up a small number of times. The TCRdb record carries a much larger clone's protein, which differs from this DNA's translation at residue 6; a read error is the likely cause, and the protein listed here is the DNA translation. V usage is TRGV9 and J usage is TRGJ1 or TRGJ2. V was clipped by 2 bases and J by 7 bases; unmatched bases: 11. In germline, CDR1 is GITISATS, CDR2 ISYDGTV (reference sequence). The CDR3 sequence is 14 residues long. CDR3: CALWEGYRGYKKLF. DNA for the CDR3: TGTGCCTTGTGGGAGGGGTACAGAGGCTATAAGAAACTCTTT.

This clone was detected only a few times. A junction boundary mismatches the germline segment, possibly from a read error. Other DNA sequences from this sample encode an identical CDR3 as well. This chain joins TRGV8 and TRGJ1 or TRGJ2. In germline, CDR1 is VENAVY, CDR2 YDSYNSRV. This CDR3 is built from 11 residues. As DNA, the CDR3 is TGTGCCACCTGGGATAGTTGGAAGAAACTATTT. Residues: CATWDSWKKLF.

This clone has only a few counts. The mismatch at residue 10 between this DNA's translation and the TCRdb protein of a much larger clone likely reflects a read error; the protein shown is translated from the DNA. The rearrangement joins TRGV9 to TRGJ1 or TRGJ2. Germline V lookup: CDR1 GITISATS, CDR2 ISYDGTV (reference sequence). The V segment lost 0 bases and the J segment 12 bases; nucleotides outside the gene matches: 11. The CDR3 contains 13 residues. The CDR3 DNA follows: TGTGCCTTGTGGGAGGTGCTTTTGGGTAGGAAACTCTTT. Translation: CALWEVLLGRKLF.

A word on this clone: TCRdb's protein sequence differs at residue 6 from the translated DNA; the protein presented here follows the DNA. V usage is TRGV9 and J usage is TRGJ1 or TRGJ2. The ends lost 2 bases at V and 3 bases at J; junction bases unmatched: 4. Per the germline V gene, CDR1 is GITISATS and CDR2 is ISYDGTV (reference sequence). There are 13 residues in the CDR3. The CDR3 region has the DNA TGTGCCTTGTGGGAGGGTGGTTATTATAAGAAACTCTTT. Its translation is CALWEGGYYKKLF.

This clone has only a few counts. The protein in TCRdb stems from a much larger clone and differs at residue 4 from this DNA's translation, likely a read error; here the protein is translated from the DNA. V is TRGV5 and J is TRGJ1 or TRGJ2. This CDR3 contains 14 residues. Trimming took 8 bases from V and 7 from J; bases not matched to a gene: 17. Germline CDR1 is VINAFY and CDR2 is YDVSNSKD. The CDR3 loop reads CATFDRPGRYKKLF. CDR3 nucleotide sequence: TGTGCCACCTTTGACAGGCCGGGGAGGTATAAGAAACTCTTT.

There are a few counts of this clone. This probably arose from a read error, given a far larger clone one base away. V and J are TRGV9 and TRGJ1 or TRGJ2. The CDR3 runs to 15 residues. Looked up from germline, CDR1 is GITISATS and CDR2 is ISYDGTV (reference sequence). The CDR3, as DNA: TGTGCCTTGTGGGAGGTGACGGGTTATTATTATAGGAAACTCTTT. Translating it yields CALWEVTGYYYRKLF.

Details on this clone: A much more abundant neighbour one base away suggests this may be a read error. The sample has other DNA sequences that encode this CDR3 too. The J gene is TRGJ1 or TRGJ2, the V gene TRGV5. Germline V lookup: CDR1 VINAFY, CDR2 YDVSNSKD. The CDR3 is 13 residues long. CDR3 loop: CATWDRGYYKKLF. CDR3 sequence (DNA): TGTGCCACCTGGGACAGGGGTTATTATAAGAAGCTCTTT.

Of note for this clone: This may be a read error: a much more frequent sequence differs by one nucleotide. This specimen includes other DNA sequences encoding the same CDR3. The chain is built from TRGV5 and TRGJ1 or TRGJ2. CDR3 size: 11 residues. Germline V gives CDR1 VINAFY, CDR2 YDVSNSKD. The CDR3 region has the DNA TGTGCCACCTGGGACAGAAATAAGAAACTATTT. Its protein product is CATWDRNKKLF.

In its sample, this clone is medium-sized. The gene calls are TRGV8 and TRGJ1 or TRGJ2. V lost 0 bases to trimming and J lost 7 bases; unmatched junction nucleotides: 6. The length of the CDR3 is 13 residues. CDR1 VENAVY and CDR2 YDSYNSRV come from the germline V gene. The CDR3 reads CATWDRVRYKKLF. DNA for the CDR3: TGTGCCACCTGGGATAGGGTTCGCTATAAGAAACTCTTT.

This clone was observed a few times. For this DNA, TCRdb reports the protein of a much larger clone, which diverges at residue 4, most likely from a read error; the protein presented here is translated directly from the DNA. V usage is TRGV9 and J usage is TRGJ1 or TRGJ2. This CDR3 spans 11 amino acids. Germline assignment: CDR1 GITISATS and CDR2 ISYDGTV (reference sequence). The CDR3 sequence: CALRGHYKKLF. The DNA for the CDR3 is TGTGCCTTGAGGGGCCATTATAAGAAACTATTT.

V and J are TRGV3 and TRGJ1 or TRGJ2. The CDR3 has 13 residues. Germline values: CDR1 VTNTFY, CDR2 YDVSTARD (reference sequence). V shed 6 bases and J 0 bases; nucleotides not matched to a gene: 5. CDR3 sequence: CATWSLNYYKKLF. CDR3 in DNA: TGTGCCACCTGGTCCTTGAATTATTATAAGAAACTCTTT.

In this sample, this clone is medium-sized. The V and J genes are TRGV2 and TRGJ1 or TRGJ2. Germline V gene lookup returns CDR1 EGSNGY and CDR2 YDSYNSKV. The CDR3 extends over 13 amino acids. V lost 0 bases to trimming and J lost 5 bases; unmatched junction nucleotides: 4. CDR3 region: CATWDGPHYKKLF. The CDR3 coding sequence is TGTGCCACCTGGGACGGGCCCCATTATAAGAAACTCTTT.

Relative to its sample, this clone is large. The rearrangement uses TRGV2 and TRGJ1 or TRGJ2. From germline, CDR1 is EGSNGY and CDR2 YDSYNSKV. With V trimmed by 1 base and J by 3 bases, 6 bases remained unmatched. The CDR3 has 14 amino acids. The CDR3 DNA reads TGTGCCACCTGGGACGGCCGGAGTTATTATAAGAAACTCTTT. Translated: CATWDGRSYYKKLF.

This clone counts as medium-sized. The V and J genes are TRGV5 and TRGJ1 or TRGJ2. The CDR3 extends over 14 amino acids. The V and J ends lost 0 bases and 7 bases, in that order; junction bases with no gene match: 9. CDR1 and CDR2 from the germline V gene are VINAFY and YDVSNSKD. Here the CDR3 DNA reads TGTGCCACCTGGGACAGGCCTCGGCTATATAAGAAACTCTTT. It specifies CATWDRPRLYKKLF.

This sequence joins TRGV3 and TRGJ1 or TRGJ2. V shed 0 bases and J 7 bases; nucleotides not matched to a gene: 9. The CDR3 loop spans 14 amino acids. Germline CDR1 VTNTFY, CDR2 YDVSTARD (reference sequence). CDR3: CATWDRPFRYKKLF. CDR3 in DNA: TGTGCCACCTGGGACAGGCCGTTTCGCTATAAGAAACTCTTT.

The chain uses TRGV2 and TRGJP2. Germline loops: CDR1 EGSNGY, CDR2 YDSYNSKV. V trimming: 1 base; J trimming: 0 bases; junction bases outside the gene matches: 2. This CDR3 region has 15 residues. CDR3 nucleotides: TGTGCCACCTGGGACGGACATAGTAGTGATTGGATCAAGACGTTT. Protein: CATWDGHSSDWIKTF.

This clone is termed medium-sized (0.01 to 0.1%). The identical CDR3 is also encoded by other nucleotide sequences in the sample. The V and J genes are TRGV9 and TRGJ1 or TRGJ2. The germline V gene has CDR1 GITISATS and CDR2 ISYDGTV (reference sequence). The CDR3 length is 13 residues. After removal of 0 bases from V and 4 bases from J, the junction contained 3 bases not matched to a gene. Written as DNA, the CDR3 is TGTGCCTTGTGGGAGGTGCGGTATTATAAGAAACTCTTT. It yields the protein CALWEVRYYKKLF.